This T cell receptor (beta chain) was obtained from a study of blood T cell repertoires in COVID-19. Study background: Before being deemed recovered, Cohort 3 donors had two negative PCRs, clearance, or symptom resolution.

In the authors' workflow: Amplification with reference gene primers provided the estimates of nucleated cell counts. Assay: immunoSEQ multiplex PCR; the TCRdb copy retains only in-frame clones and omits some. The D gene and trimming were derived from the DNA, and the V and J assignments and clone size from that table. The sample records about 190,000 clones, 70% to 90% being singletons. In assigning cohorts, the study relied on participant-reported clinical history. The germline gives CDR1 MDHEN, CDR2 SYDVKM. The CDR3 is made up of 13 amino acids. The junction had 4 bases not matched to a gene; V was cut back by 3 bases and J by 8 bases.

The chain couples TRBV28 to TRBJ1-1; 9 bases are a match to TRBD1. The source material was PBMCs or T cells enriched from blood (not recorded which). The TCR sequence derives from a woman aged 40 to 50 in a cohort exposed to, infected with or recovered from COVID-19 (not recorded which). This CDR3 is CASSFYRGLEAFF. The CDR3 DNA sequence: TGTGCCAGCAGTTTCTACAGGGGGCTGGAAGCTTTCTTT.